The rows below give T cell receptor beta chains drawn from one sample of a study of T-cell memory formation after mild COVID-19. TCRdb re-derived calls from the 5' RACE reads in MiXCR, one entry per CDR3 protein. Of roughly 250,000 distinct CDR3 sequences in the sample, less than 20% were seen once. Sequences were obtained from PBMCs or a T cell subset sorted from them (not recorded which). The source is a man aged 18 to 30 who had mild COVID-19 (a few samples of this study predate the infection). Cell type and time point are not known. The CDR3 runs from the conserved cysteine through the conserved F or W. Fields, in order: J gene, D gene, V gene, clone size, CDR3 protein, CDR3 DNA. A D gene is named only where the DNA matches it firmly. The size entry is marked missing in some rows and otherwise reads once, few, many or a size class.

TRBJ2-6 | TRBD1 | TRBV5-1 | NA | CASSSGQSGANVLTF | TGCGCCAGCAGCTCGGGACAGTCTGGGGCCAACGTCCTGACTTTC
TRBJ2-3 | NA | TRBV4-3 | few | CASSPRPSQVGNTDTQYF | TGCGCCAGCAGCCCTCGGCCGTCCCAAGTAGGCAACACAGATACGCAGTATTTT
TRBJ2-3 | NA | TRBV28 | few | CASSRDTGYTQYF | TGTGCCAGCAGTCGCGACACAGGGTATACGCAGTATTTT
TRBJ2-7 | NA | TRBV4-2 | NA | CASSQDYREAYEQYF | TGTGCCAGCAGCCAAGATTACAGGGAGGCCTACGAGCAGTACTTC
TRBJ2-7 | TRBD1 | TRBV5-4 | NA | CASSRGQGFGNEQYF | TGTGCCAGCAGCCGAGGACAGGGGTTCGGCAACGAGCAGTACTTC
TRBJ1-2 | NA | TRBV6-4 | NA | CASSPAQGYLYGYTF | TGTGCCAGCAGTCCAGCCCAGGGATACCTCTATGGCTACACCTTC
TRBJ2-1 | NA | TRBV6-2/TRBV6-3 | NA | CASLPRRSSYNEQFF | TGTGCCAGCCTACCCCGGCGGAGCTCCTACAATGAGCAGTTCTTC
TRBJ2-2 | NA | TRBV7-3 | few | CASSTGGDTGELFF | TGTGCCAGCAGCACAGGGGGGGACACCGGGGAGCTGTTTTTT
TRBJ2-1 | NA | TRBV9 | few | CASSAQYNEQFF | TGTGCCAGCAGTGCCCAGTACAATGAGCAGTTCTTC
TRBJ1-2 | NA | TRBV4-3 | NA | CASSQDGRRRENYGYTF | TGCGCCAGCAGCCAAGATGGGAGGCGGCGAGAAAACTATGGCTACACCTTC
TRBJ2-5 | NA | TRBV20-1 | NA | CSALRPGRETQYF | TGCAGTGCCCTAAGGCCCGGGAGAGAGACCCAGTACTTC
TRBJ2-3 | TRBD2 | TRBV7-2 | few | CASTSGLAGTDTQYF | TGTGCCAGCACCTCCGGACTAGCGGGAACAGATACGCAGTATTTT
TRBJ2-1 | NA | TRBV6-2/TRBV6-3 | NA | CASSPPGLIIDEQFF | TGTGCCAGCAGTCCACCGGGACTCATTATAGATGAGCAGTTCTTC
TRBJ2-1 | TRBD1 | TRBV4-3 | few | CASSQVGQGYDEQFF | TGCGCCAGCAGCCAAGTGGGACAGGGCTACGATGAGCAGTTCTTC
TRBJ2-3 | TRBD2 | TRBV4-3 | NA | CASSQEGLAGGFTDTQYF | TGCGCCAGCAGCCAAGAGGGGCTAGCGGGGGGGTTCACAGATACGCAGTATTTT
TRBJ2-1 | NA | TRBV28 | NA | CASSLRDTWVF | TGTGCCAGCAGTTTACGGGACACCTGGGTCTTC
TRBJ1-6 | NA | TRBV29-1 | NA | CSVREGVQNSPLHF | TGCAGCGTCCGTGAAGGAGTACAGAATTCACCCCTCCACTTT
TRBJ2-3 | NA | TRBV9 | NA | CASSVAPRTSTDTQYF | TGTGCCAGCAGCGTAGCCCCCAGGACTAGCACAGATACGCAGTATTTT